This TCR beta chain was profiled in a study of cytomegalovirus exposure and HLA in healthy donors. Whole-study findings and limits: Most sequenced TCRs were rare (though some public TCRs occurred in many donors). Immune exposure information comprised only CMV serostatus.

It was with 60 Vbeta and 13 Jbeta primers that the PCR ran. Produced via immunoSEQ multiplex PCR; TCRdb's table is partial and in-frame only. Seen here are some 110,000 clones, approximately 78% observed once, and the top ten hold over 20%. Trimming left V 3 bases short and J 10 bases short, with 11 bases between. Per the germline V gene, CDR1 is SGDLS and CDR2 is YYNGEE. The CDR3 is made up of 12 amino acids. Details on this clone: What it recognizes is unknown.

This rearrangement joins TRBV9 to TRBJ2-1; D remains unclear. This receptor was obtained from a man aged 25 to 45 in good health and CMV-seropositive. Sequencing was done on a sample of PBMCs. CDR3 in DNA: TGTGCCAGCAGCGCCGGTGTCTACGAGCAGTTCTTC. It yields the protein CASSAGVYEQFF.